These 30 T cell receptor beta chains were all obtained from the same sample, sequenced in a study of blood T cells in healthy people across ages. Through a sample-barcoded 5' primer and a J-beta primer mix, a second PCR was run for 7 to 11 cycles. Via MiXCR, TCRdb re-called the 5' RACE reads, giving one row per CDR3 protein. This sample carries hundreds of thousands of distinct CDR3 sequences, roughly 32% of them seen once, and the ten largest clones take approximately 15%. The specimen sequenced was blood. Every receptor here comes from a woman older than 75 in good health.

In its sample, this clonotype was seen many times. The chain employs TRBV2 and TRBJ2-7, with a tentative D call TRBD1 (8 bases). The ends were cut back, 6 bases at V and 4 bases at J, with 16 bases in the middle. From germline, CDR1 is SNHLY and CDR2 FYNNEI. The CDR3 covers 14 residues. The CDR3, as DNA: TGTGCCAGCAGAACCCTACAGGGGGGGTACGAGCAGTACTTC. It is translated as CASRTLQGGYEQYF.

The chain employs TRBV7-8 and TRBJ2-7; TRBD2 is a possible D gene (5 bases). The J call could be wrong; TRBJ2-5 is a better fit for the DNA end. This CDR3 comprises 16 residues. Germline values: CDR1 SGHVS, CDR2 FQNEAQ. DNA for the CDR3: TGTGCCAGCAGCTTAGCGAGGGTAGCGTGGGAAGAGACCCAGTACTTC. Its protein product is CASSLARVAWEETQYF.

The rearrangement joins TRBV6-1 to TRBJ1-6, with TRBD1 as a possible D gene (5 bases). The V end lost 8 bases, the J end lost 6 bases, and 8 bases lay between the germline ends. The CDR3 sequence is 12 residues long. Germline assignment: CDR1 MNHNS and CDR2 SASEGT. The CDR3 DNA is TGTGCCAGCCAGGGAAGTAATTCACCCCTCCACTTT. Translated, it gives CASQGSNSPLHF.

In its sample, this clonotype was seen many times. The chain joins TRBV7-2 to TRBJ2-1, with 8 bases lining up with TRBD1. The V and J ends lost 3 bases and 7 bases, in that order; junction bases with no gene match: 11. CDR1 is SGHTA, CDR2 FQGNSA, per germline. The CDR3 runs 16 residues. For the CDR3, the DNA is TGTGCCAGCAGCTTCCGCGGTGGACAGGGTGTGAATGAGCAGTTCTTC. Its protein product is CASSFRGGQGVNEQFF.

The chain combines TRBV20-1 with TRBJ2-7, with no clear D. V was trimmed by 5 bases and J by 3 bases, leaving 2 bases between them. The CDR3 runs 9 residues. Germline assignment: CDR1 DFQATT and CDR2 SNEGSKA (reference sequence). This CDR3 reads CSAGYEQYF. CDR3 nucleotides: TGCAGTGCTGGCTACGAGCAGTACTTC.

The rearrangement uses TRBV5-1 and TRBJ2-1, with TRBD1 matching 9 bases. The CDR3 has 16 amino acids. The germline V gene encodes CDR1 SGHRS and CDR2 YFSETQ. With 1 base clipped from V and 4 bases from J, the junction kept 6 bases outside the gene matches. The CDR3 DNA is TGCGCCAGCAGCTTGTACACCGGGACAGGGTACAATGAGCAGTTCTTC. Translated, it gives CASSLYTGTGYNEQFF.

This chain uses TRBV27 with TRBJ1-6, with D hard to call. The CDR3 length is 13 residues. Germline CDR1 reads MNHEY; CDR2 reads SMNVEV (reference sequence). V was clipped by 4 bases and J by 2 bases, with 3 bases between them. CDR3 amino acids: CASSSAYNSPLHF. In DNA form, the CDR3 reads TGTGCCAGCAGTTCCGCCTATAATTCACCCCTCCACTTT.

This clonotype was counted at least ten times. V and J are TRBV2 and TRBJ2-3; D unclear. With 5 bases removed from V and 6 bases from J, the gap between germline ends came to 9 bases. Per germline, CDR1 SNHLY and CDR2 FYNNEI. This CDR3 has 12 amino acids. CDR3: CASSIQSDTQYF. The CDR3 DNA reads as TGTGCCAGCAGTATTCAGTCGGATACGCAGTATTTT. Supplemented by reference TRBV2 and TRBJ2-3, the full variable domain reads EPEVTQTPSHQVTQMGQEVILRCVPISNHLYFYWYRQILGQKVEFLVSFYNNEISEKSEIFDDQFSVERPDGSNFTLKIRSTKLEDSAMYFCASSIQSDTQYFGPGTRLTVL.

This clonotype occurred many times. This chain uses TRBV9 with TRBJ1-2; D unclear. The CDR3 sequence is 14 residues long. CDR1 is SGDLS, CDR2 YYNGEE, per germline. Deletions cut 4 bases from V and 6 bases from J, with 16 bases between. The CDR3 protein is CASSSNTASNGYTF. The CDR3 DNA sequence: TGTGCCAGCAGCTCGAATACGGCGAGTAATGGCTACACCTTC.

Comments on this clonotype: This may stem from a read error, because a much larger clone lies one nucleotide away. In nucleotides, the CDR3 is TGTGCCAGCAGTACGGCTAACAATGGCTACACCTTC. Protein sequence: CASSTANNGYTF. The V and J genes are TRBV6-6 and TRBJ1-2; D not certain. The CDR3 is made up of 12 amino acids. Looked up from germline, CDR1 is MNHNY and CDR2 is SVGAGI (reference sequence).

This clonotype was observed a few times. V is TRBV30 and J is TRBJ1-5; D may be TRBD1 (6 bases). V was clipped by 1 base and J by 5 bases, with 9 bases between them. Germline V gene lookup returns CDR1 GTSNPN and CDR2 SVGIG (reference sequence). The CDR3 loop spans 13 amino acids. The CDR3 DNA reads as TGTGCCTGGAGTGAGGGGGATGATCAGCCCCAGCATTTT. Protein sequence: CAWSEGDDQPQHF.

The rearrangement uses TRBV5-1 and TRBJ1-2, with 8 bases aligning to TRBD1. The germline gives CDR1 SGHRS, CDR2 YFSETQ. The length of the CDR3 is 15 residues. V dropped 1 base and J dropped 3; count of bases not matched to a gene: 5. The CDR3 loop is CASSLWGQVDYGYTF. For the CDR3, the DNA is TGCGCCAGCAGCTTGTGGGGACAGGTAGACTATGGCTACACCTTC.

This clonotype was seen repeatedly, ten times or more. This sequence joins TRBV2 and TRBJ2-3; 10 positions agree with TRBD2. There are 15 residues in the CDR3. The ends lost 6 bases at V and 1 base at J; junction bases unmatched: 4. Germline V lookup: CDR1 SNHLY, CDR2 FYNNEI. This chain's CDR3 is CASRAGLAGTDTQYF. The CDR3 coding sequence is TGTGCCAGCAGGGCCGGACTAGCGGGCACAGATACGCAGTATTTT.

As for this clonotype: The CDR3 does not end in the conserved phenylalanine or tryptophan, so this is likely a read error. The V and J genes are TRBV3-1 and TRBJ2-7; perhaps TRBD1 as D (6 bases). V was shortened by 5 bases and J by 6 bases, with 11 bases between the two germline ends. Germline CDR1 and CDR2: LGHDT and YNNKEL (reference sequence). CDR3 length equals 12 residues. For the CDR3, the DNA is TGTGCCAGCAGCTCACTAGGGGGCGAGCAGTACTGC. It yields the protein CASSSLGGEQYC.

With regard to this clonotype: It may be a read error: a sequence one base away is much more abundant. This chain links TRBV12-3 or TRBV12-4 with TRBJ2-5; 8 nucleotides line up with TRBD2. The length of the CDR3 is 12 residues. Trimming took 6 bases from V and 11 from J; bases not matched to a gene: 8. The CDR3 sequence is CASSRTAGEQYF. CDR3 DNA: TGTGCCAGCAGCCGGACAGCGGGAGAGCAGTACTTC.

Only a few counts were recorded for this clonotype. This chain links TRBV7-3 with TRBJ2-3; D may correspond to TRBD1 or TRBD2 (5 bases each). This CDR3 is 13 amino acids long. Looked up from germline, CDR1 is SGHTA and CDR2 is FQGTGA. Trimming removed 5 bases from V and 2 bases from J, with 8 bases in between. CDR3 nucleotide sequence: TGTGCCAGCAGCAGGGACCACACAGATACGCAGTATTTT. Translation gives CASSRDHTDTQYF.

A word on this clonotype: This clone may be a read error of a much larger clone one base away. The V gene is TRBV7-9, the J gene TRBJ2-5; D tentatively reads TRBD1 or TRBD2 (5 bases each). Germline V CDR1 and CDR2: SEHNR, FQNEAQ (reference sequence). The CDR3 is 16 amino acids. The CDR3 sequence is CAGSLKGFTGQETQYF. CDR3 DNA sequence: TGTGCCGGCAGCTTAAAGGGCTTTACGGGGCAGGAGACCCAGTACTTC.

This sequence joins TRBV20-1 and TRBJ1-5; maybe TRBD1 (5 bases). From germline, CDR1 is DFQATT and CDR2 SNEGSKA (reference sequence). V gave up 3 bases and J gave up 3 bases, with 12 bases separating them. The CDR3 contains 14 residues. The DNA of the CDR3 is TGCAGTGCTAGTGTGAGACAGTCCAATCAGCCCCAGCATTTT. This gives the protein CSASVRQSNQPQHF.

This clonotype has ten or more counts. The rearrangement uses TRBV7-2 and TRBJ2-1; D possibly uses TRBD1 or TRBD2 (7 bases each). The CDR3 sequence is 16 residues long. The germline V and J ends were trimmed by 0 bases and 5 bases, with 14 bases remaining between them. Looked up from germline, CDR1 is SGHTA and CDR2 is FQGNSA. In DNA, the CDR3 is TGTGCCAGCAGCTTAGCCAGGGGGGGGACGGACAATGAGCAGTTCTTC. It specifies CASSLARGGTDNEQFF.

This clonotype was seen many times. The chain joins TRBV12-3 or TRBV12-4 to TRBJ1-5; D perhaps matches TRBD1 (5 bases). This CDR3 has 15 amino acids. The ends were cut back, 1 base at V and 7 bases at J, with 14 bases in the middle. CDR3: CASSLVAQGGQPQHF. The CDR3 region has the DNA TGTGCCAGCAGTTTAGTAGCTCAGGGAGGACAGCCCCAGCATTTT.

This clonotype has more than one count but fewer than ten. The DNA for the CDR3 is TGTGCCAGCCCCAGGGAGGACAGGAGAAACATTCAGTACTTC. This sequence encodes CASPREDRRNIQYF. The chain couples TRBV21-1 to TRBJ2-4; the table's D call, TRBD1, was not checked against the DNA. TRBV21-1 is given as a pseudogene. The CDR3 consists of 14 residues.

Ten or more counts support this clonotype. The rearrangement links TRBV4-2 to TRBJ2-6, with TRBD1 identical over 8 bases. V was clipped by 0 bases and J by 4 bases; unmatched bases: 2. This CDR3 contains 16 residues. Germline-derived CDR1 and CDR2 are LGHNA and YNFKEQ. CDR3 sequence (DNA): TGTGCCAGCAGCCAAGAGACAGGGGCCGGGGCCAACGTCCTGACTTTC. It codes for CASSQETGAGANVLTF.

Many counts were recorded for this clonotype. Just one base apart from a much larger clone, this may be a read error. The rearrangement links TRBV15 to TRBJ1-4; a possible D gene is TRBD1 (6 bases). There are 14 residues in the CDR3. Germline-derived CDR1 and CDR2 are LNHNV and YYDKDF (reference sequence). This chain's CDR3 is CATSVRQVGEKRFF. In nucleotides, the CDR3 is TGTGCCACCAGCGTGCGACAGGTCGGTGAAAAACGGTTTTTT.

This clonotype has at least ten counts. This chain connects TRBV14 to TRBJ2-5; 7 bases are shared with TRBD1. CDR3 length equals 17 residues. Germline CDR1 SGHDN, CDR2 FVKESK. Trimming cost V 4 bases and J 2 bases; bases outside gene matches: 13. DNA for the CDR3: TGTGCCAGCAGCCTGCAGCTCTCCGGGACAGTTCAAGAGACCCAGTACTTC. Its translation is CASSLQLSGTVQETQYF.

This clonotype was seen once. The chain couples TRBV7-8 to TRBJ1-1; no firm D call. CDR1 is SGHVS, CDR2 FQNEAQ, per germline. V lost 3 bases and J 0 bases, leaving 14 bases between the germline ends. CDR3 length: 16 amino acids. As DNA, the CDR3 is TGTGCCAGCAGCTTTCATGAAAGAAACGTGAACACTGAAGCTTTCTTT. Protein: CASSFHERNVNTEAFF.

Ten or more counts support this clonotype. A much larger clone differs by one base, so this may be a read error. The chain has TRBV20-1 and TRBJ2-7; D call uncertain. V was shortened by 3 bases and J by 7 bases, with 10 bases between the two germline ends. This CDR3 comprises 11 residues. The germline V gene has CDR1 DFQATT and CDR2 SNEGSKA (reference sequence). CDR3 nucleotides: TGCAGTGCTAGTCGAGAGAATGAGCAGTACTTC. It specifies CSASRENEQYF.

This clonotype was detected a few times. An end of the junction differs from the germline gene, which may be a read error. This chain links TRBV5-1 with TRBJ2-2; 9 bases align to TRBD1. The CDR3 is 15 amino acids. CDR1 and CDR2 from the germline V gene are SGHRS and YFSETQ. Here the CDR3 reads CAGSPGTGHTGELFF. CDR3 sequence (DNA): TGCGCCGGCAGCCCCGGGACAGGGCATACCGGGGAGCTGTTTTTT.

Regarding this clonotype: A much larger clone differs by one base, so this may be a read error. Since the CDR3 does not end with the conserved phenylalanine or tryptophan, this likely comes from a read error. This chain connects TRBV5-1 to TRBJ2-2, with D uncertain. This CDR3 region has 13 residues. Trimming took off 7 bases at V and 1 base at J, with 8 bases between the two ends. CDR1 is SGHRS, CDR2 YFSETQ, per germline. In nucleotides, the CDR3 is TGCGCCAGCGCACCTATGAACACCGGGGAGCTGTTTTGT. Amino acid sequence: CASAPMNTGELFC.

In this sample, this clonotype turned up many times. The chain uses TRBV28 and TRBJ1-5; D gene uncertain. V dropped 7 bases and J dropped 13 bases, with 20 bases sitting between them. CDR3 length equals 13 residues. Germline values: CDR1 MDHEN, CDR2 SYDVKM. DNA for the CDR3: TGTGCCAGCACGGGGAGCCCGTGGGGTATGCAGCATTTT. Protein product: CASTGSPWGMQHF.

About this clonotype: A much larger clone differs from this one at a single base, so this may be a read error. This chain uses TRBV6-5 with TRBJ2-1, with D perhaps TRBD2 (6 bases). The CDR3 loop spans 15 amino acids. V dropped 0 bases and J dropped 10 bases, with 16 bases sitting between them. CDR1 MNHEY and CDR2 SVGAGI come from the germline V gene. The CDR3 bases are TGTGCCAGCAGTTACTCTTGGCAGGCGGGGTACGAGCAGTTCTTC. Translation: CASSYSWQAGYEQFF.